This TCR beta chain was found in a study of blood T cell repertoires in COVID-19. About the research overall: The study drew acute and convalescent COVID-19 samples from the United States, Italy and Spain.

This clone appeared once. Study processing details: The assay estimated nucleated cells by amplifying reference gene primers. The protocol was immunoSEQ multiplex PCR, while the TCRdb copy is restricted to in-frame clones and leaves out a portion. D and trimming were read from the DNA, whereas the V and J calls and clone size are those reported in that table. In the table there are 400,000 or so clones, around 90% of which are singletons. The sequenced sample consisted of PBMCs or T cells enriched from blood (not recorded which). The TCR comes from a man younger than 35 who had recovered from COVID-19.

This chain's CDR3 is CAWQGGRNTIYF. The CDR3 DNA is TGTGCCTGGCAGGGGGGCAGAAACACCATATATTTT. This chain uses TRBV30 with TRBJ1-3, with 7 bases identical to TRBD1. The CDR3 consists of 12 residues. Germline V lookup: CDR1 GTSNPN, CDR2 SVGIG (reference sequence). The V segment lost 5 bases and the J segment 5 bases; nucleotides outside the gene matches: 3. The variable domain in full, with the rest retrieved from reference TRBV30 and TRBJ1-3, is SQTIHQWPATLVQPVGSPLSLECTVEGTSNPNLYWYRQAAGRGLQLLFYSVGIGQISSEVPQNLSASRPQDRQFILSSKKLLLSDSGFYLCAWQGGRNTIYFGEGSWLTVV.